The 27 T cell receptor beta chains below were found in one sample sequenced in a study of blood T cell repertoires in COVID-19. Sequenced by immunoSEQ multiplex PCR; TCRdb stores in-frame clones only, minus some. The repertoire includes 120,000 or so clones, more than 70% of them detected once, and 5.5% to 6.5% sits in the top ten. The sequenced sample was peripheral blood. All receptors come from an elderly man with active or convalescent COVID-19.

This chain joins TRBV10-3 and TRBJ1-2; TRBD1 aligns across 7 bases. CDR1 and CDR2 (germline): ENHRY, SYGVKD. This CDR3 has 14 residues. V was clipped by 2 bases and J by 1 base; unmatched bases: 1. CDR3 loop: CAISEQGGNYGYTF. The CDR3 nucleotides are TGTGCCATCAGTGAGCAGGGGGGTAACTATGGCTACACCTTC.

This clone was seen only a few times. The rearrangement joins TRBV12-5 to TRBJ2-5; D perhaps matches TRBD2 (7 bases). CDR3 length equals 14 residues. Germline V CDR1 and CDR2: LGHNT, FRNRAP. V dropped 5 bases and J dropped 1 base, with 11 bases sitting between them. The CDR3 here is CASGPGEGQETQYF. The CDR3 region has the DNA TGTGCTAGTGGTCCAGGGGAGGGCCAAGAGACCCAGTACTTC.

The gene calls are TRBV15 and TRBJ2-3, with 11 bases aligning to TRBD1. This CDR3 has 16 residues. The germline V gene encodes CDR1 LNHNV and CDR2 YYDKDF (reference sequence). V was clipped by 5 bases and J by 2 bases; unmatched bases: 6. In DNA form, the CDR3 reads TGTGCCACCAGCCGACGGACAGGGGGCACCACAGATACGCAGTATTTT. Translating it yields CATSRRTGGTTDTQYF.

This chain links TRBV12-2 with TRBJ2-7; the D call in the table, TRBD2, was not verified against the DNA. TRBV12-2 is a listed pseudogene. This CDR3 is 24 amino acids long. The CDR3 region is CASRRHTSGTGAGTSGVVVYEQYF. The CDR3 nucleotides read TGTGCAAGTCGCCGACACACATCCGGGACAGGGGCCGGGACTAGCGGGGTCGTGGTTTACGAGCAGTACTTC.

This clone was counted only a few times. Additional DNA sequences in this sample encode the identical CDR3. This rearrangement joins TRBV7-2 to TRBJ2-2; the D gene is possibly TRBD1 (7 bases). With 4 bases removed from V and 4 bases from J, the gap between germline ends came to 13 bases. Germline CDR1 SGHTA, CDR2 FQGNSA. CDR3 length: 15 amino acids. Here the CDR3 DNA reads TGTGCCAGCAGCTCCCGACAGGGAGGCACCGGGGAGCTGTTTTTT. Translated, it gives CASSSRQGGTGELFF.

This clone was seen a handful of times. This rearrangement joins TRBV4-3 to TRBJ1-1, with a weak D call TRBD1 (6 bases). V lost 1 base and J lost 5, with 8 bases in between. Germline V gene lookup returns CDR1 LGHNA and CDR2 YSLEER. The CDR3 extends over 13 amino acids. The CDR3 reads CASSQGRGTEAFF. The CDR3 DNA reads TGCGCCAGCAGCCAAGGAAGGGGGACTGAAGCTTTCTTT.

The gene calls are TRBV5-1 and TRBJ2-1; the match to TRBD2 covers 8 bases. Trimming at V came to 10 bases and at J to 2 bases, leaving 11 bases not matched to a gene. Germline V CDR1 and CDR2: SGHRS, YFSETQ. The CDR3 is 15 amino acids. Here the CDR3 DNA reads TGCGCCCCCCCCAGAGCGGGGGTGGCCTACAATGAGCAGTTCTTC. As protein: CAPPRAGVAYNEQFF.

The genes are TRBV5-5 and TRBJ2-7; maybe TRBD2 (6 bases). Trimming took off 1 base at V and 7 bases at J, with 18 bases between the two ends. The germline V gene encodes CDR1 SGHKS and CDR2 YYEKEE (reference sequence). The CDR3 length is 15 residues. Written as DNA, the CDR3 is TGTGCCAGCAGCTTGTTCCGGGACTTGGCGGGGGAGCAGTACTTC. Translating gives CASSLFRDLAGEQYF.

V gene TRBV12-5 combines with J gene TRBJ1-1; 9 bases match TRBD1. In germline, CDR1 is LGHNT, CDR2 FRNRAP. The CDR3 runs to 15 residues. The J segment lost 5 bases and the V segment lost 0 bases, leaving 4 bases of the junction unmatched. This chain's CDR3 is CASGLVGQGRTEAFF. Here the CDR3 DNA reads TGTGCTAGTGGTTTGGTAGGACAGGGGAGGACTGAAGCTTTCTTT.

The genes are TRBV10-3 and TRBJ2-6, with D perhaps matching TRBD1 (5 bases). The CDR3 contains 17 residues. With 4 bases removed from V and 3 bases from J, the gap between germline ends came to 16 bases. Germline V gene sequence: CDR1 ENHRY, CDR2 SYGVKD. The CDR3 DNA is TGTGCCATCAGTGTTGCCACAGGCAAGGGTGGGGCCAACGTCCTGACTTTC. As protein: CAISVATGKGGANVLTF.

V usage is TRBV4-3 and J usage is TRBJ1-3, with no clear D. V was cut by 0 bases and J by 7 bases, with 7 bases left in between. Germline assignment: CDR1 LGHNA and CDR2 YSLEER. This CDR3 spans 13 amino acids. The CDR3 sequence is CASSQDIENTIYF. CDR3 DNA sequence: TGCGCCAGCAGCCAAGATATCGAGAACACCATATATTTT.

This rearrangement joins TRBV20-1 to TRBJ2-3; no clear D. The CDR3 runs 11 residues. Trimming removed 6 bases from V and 8 bases from J, with 12 bases in between. Germline V CDR1 and CDR2: DFQATT, SNEGSKA (reference sequence). Here the CDR3 reads CSAPQVGTQYF. DNA for the CDR3: TGCAGTGCGCCCCAGGTGGGTACGCAGTATTTT.

This clone occurred once. The genes are TRBV27 and TRBJ1-6; D is uncertain. The germline CDR1 and CDR2 sequences are MNHEY and SMNVEV (reference sequence). The CDR3 is 12 amino acids. V lost 5 bases, J lost 6 bases, and 5 bases lay in between. CDR3 DNA sequence: TGTGCCAGCAGTCCGGGTAATTCACCCCTCCACTTT. This encodes CASSPGNSPLHF.

The chain combines TRBV28 with TRBJ2-2, with TRBD2 matching 7 bases. J lost 5 bases, V lost 6 bases, and 3 bases had no gene match. Germline values: CDR1 MDHEN, CDR2 SYDVKM. This CDR3 is built from 13 residues. The CDR3 DNA follows: TGTGCCAGCAGATCGGGGGGAACCGGGGAGCTGTTTTTT. Translation gives CASRSGGTGELFF.

The chain carries TRBV6-5 and TRBJ2-7, with a tentative D call TRBD1 (6 bases). The ends were cut back, 8 bases at V and 4 bases at J, with 21 bases in the middle. The CDR3 sequence is 15 residues long. CDR1 and CDR2 from the germline V gene are MNHEY and SVGAGI. The CDR3 bases are TGTGCCAGCGAGGGGGAACAGGAGGATAGTTACGAGCAGTACTTC. The encoded protein is CASEGEQEDSYEQYF.

The rearrangement uses TRBV18 and TRBJ2-3; 12 positions match TRBD2. This CDR3 contains 17 residues. Per the germline V gene, CDR1 is KGHSH and CDR2 is LQKENI. The J segment lost 4 bases and the V segment lost 1 base, leaving 6 bases of the junction unmatched. DNA of the CDR3: TGTGCCAGCTCACCACTAACTAGCGGGGGGAAGGCAGATACGCAGTATTTT. Protein sequence: CASSPLTSGGKADTQYF.

The CDR3 loop is CSASLGPLSTDTQYF. Here the CDR3 DNA reads TGCAGTGCTAGTCTGGGCCCTTTAAGCACAGATACGCAGTATTTT. This chain joins TRBV20-1 and TRBJ2-3; D is uncertain. This CDR3 is built from 15 residues. The V end was cut by 3 bases, the J end by 0 bases, with 13 bases between. Germline V CDR1 and CDR2: DFQATT, SNEGSKA (reference sequence).

The CDR3 DNA sequence: TGTGCCAGCAGCCAAGAGGGGGCAAAAAATTCACCCCTCCACTTT. It codes for CASSQEGAKNSPLHF. The gene calls are TRBV3-1 (or the pseudogene TRBV3-2) and TRBJ1-6; D may be TRBD1 (6 bases). Trimming pared 0 bases from V and 7 bases from J, leaving 10 bases between. The CDR3 is 15 residues long. CDR1 is LGHDT, CDR2 YNNKEL, per germline (reference sequence).

CDR3 region: CASQDRGGGYTF. The CDR3 coding sequence is TGTGCCAGCCAAGACAGGGGCGGCGGCTACACCTTC. The genes are TRBV6-5 and TRBJ1-2; 8 nucleotides align to TRBD1. V was pared by 8 bases and J by 8 bases, with 7 bases of the junction left unmatched. This CDR3 comprises 12 residues. Germline CDR1 and CDR2: MNHEY and SVGAGI.

The gene calls are TRBV7-8 and TRBJ2-3, with 14 bases lining up with TRBD2. The CDR3 is made up of 18 amino acids. The germline CDR1 and CDR2 sequences are SGHVS and FQNEAQ. V was pared by 1 base and J by 4 bases, with 7 bases of the junction left unmatched. The CDR3 sequence is CASSLEGTSGGAADTQYF. The CDR3 nucleotides read TGTGCCAGCAGCTTAGAAGGGACTAGCGGGGGAGCCGCAGATACGCAGTATTTT.

J is TRBJ1-1 and V is TRBV19; 8 bases fit TRBD1. The CDR3 totals 18 residues. Looked up from germline, CDR1 is LNHDA and CDR2 is SQIVND (reference sequence). V lost 5 bases to trimming and J lost 0 bases; unmatched junction nucleotides: 14. CDR3 amino acids: CASSARGAGGLMNTEAFF. In nucleotides, the CDR3 is TGTGCCAGTAGTGCAAGGGGGGCAGGGGGCCTTATGAACACTGAAGCTTTCTTT.

The J gene is TRBJ2-2, the V gene TRBV13, with 9 positions matching TRBD1. The CDR3 is 15 residues long. With V trimmed by 1 base and J by 6 bases, 3 bases remained unmatched. Germline V gives CDR1 PRHDT, CDR2 FYEKMQ (reference sequence). The CDR3 protein is CASSLARDRAGELFF. The DNA of the CDR3 is TGTGCCAGCAGCTTAGCTCGGGACAGGGCCGGGGAGCTGTTTTTT.

V and J are TRBV7-9 and TRBJ1-3; 7 bases match TRBD1. This CDR3 is 17 amino acids long. The germline CDR1 and CDR2 sequences are SEHNR and FQNEAQ (reference sequence). Trimming at V came to 2 bases and at J to 3 bases, leaving 10 bases not matched to a gene. In DNA form, the CDR3 reads TGTGCCAGCAGCTTAATAGGGGGCACTTCACTTGGAAACACCATATATTTT. Amino acids: CASSLIGGTSLGNTIYF.

This clone has only a few counts. V and J are TRBV5-8 and TRBJ1-5; perhaps TRBD1 as D (5 bases). The CDR3 spans 15 residues. Germline CDR1 SGHTS, CDR2 YDEGEE. The germline V and J ends were trimmed by 3 bases and 2 bases, with 12 bases remaining between them. CDR3: CASSSAAGGNQPQHF. CDR3 in DNA: TGTGCCAGCAGCTCGGCAGCGGGGGGCAATCAGCCCCAGCATTTT. The full variable domain, rest sourced from reference TRBV5-8 and TRBJ1-5, is EAGVTQSPTHLIKTRGQQATLRCSPISGHTSVYWYQQALGLGLQFLLWYDEGEERNRGNFPPRFSGRQFPNYSSELNVNALELEDSALYLCASSSAAGGNQPQHFGDGTRLSIL.

The genes are TRBV5-1 and TRBJ2-3; 11 bases agree with TRBD2. CDR1 SGHRS and CDR2 YFSETQ come from the germline V gene. The CDR3 has 17 amino acids. The junction had 11 bases not matched to a gene; V was cut back by 3 bases and J by 5 bases. DNA for the CDR3: TGCGCCAGCAGCTCCTGGACTAGCGGGTTTCTTGGAGATACGCAGTATTTT. Translation: CASSSWTSGFLGDTQYF. The full variable domain, in which reference TRBV5-1 and TRBJ2-3 provide the parts outside the CDR3, is KAGVTQTPRYLIKTRGQQVTLSCSPISGHRSVSWYQQTPGQGLQFLFEYFSETQRNKGNFPGRFSGRQFSNSRSEMNVSTLELGDSALYLCASSSWTSGFLGDTQYFGPGTRLTVL.

The chain recombines TRBV4-3 with TRBJ2-5; D may be TRBD1 (6 bases). The CDR3 is 15 amino acids. Trimming left V 4 bases short and J 2 bases short, with 14 bases between. The germline gives CDR1 LGHNA, CDR2 YSLEER. The DNA for the CDR3 is TGCGCCAGCAGCCGAGAGTACAGGGCACAAGAGACCCAGTACTTC. Translating gives CASSREYRAQETQYF.

The chain couples TRBV9 to TRBJ2-1; 9 nucleotides agree with TRBD1. V lost 3 bases and J lost 7; bases outside the gene matches: 11. This CDR3 is built from 16 residues. The germline CDR1 and CDR2 sequences are SGDLS and YYNGEE. In nucleotides, the CDR3 is TGTGCCAGCAGCGCCCCACAGGGGGCGACTAGGAATGAGCAGTTCTTC. It is translated as CASSAPQGATRNEQFF.